These T cell receptor beta chains were read from a single sample in a study of cytomegalovirus exposure and HLA in healthy donors. TCRdb's table, derived via immunoSEQ multiplex PCR, lists solely in-frame clones and lacks some. The repertoire holds more than 75,000 clones, with 85% to 95% as singletons. Sequences were obtained from PBMCs. The receptors were gathered from a man younger than 35 in good health and CMV-seronegative. CDR3s include the opening cysteine and the closing phenylalanine or tryptophan. The D gene is left open where the match is weak. Size is omitted from some rows. Given values are once, few, many or a class for expanded clones.

CASRGSGQTQYF	TGTGCCAGCAGAGGCAGCGGGCAGACCCAGTACTTC	TRBJ2-5	-	-	TRBV25-1
CAISPSGSLADTQYF	TGTGCCATCAGCCCTAGCGGGAGCTTGGCAGATACGCAGTATTTT	TRBJ2-3	TRBD2	-	TRBV10-3
CASSQDWGGQGREKLFF	TGCGCCAGCAGCCAAGATTGGGGGGGACAGGGGAGAGAAAAACTGTTTTTT	TRBJ1-4	TRBD1	-	TRBV4-1
CASSPLPAGTEAFF	TGTGCCAGCTCACCACTCCCTGCGGGGACTGAAGCTTTCTTT	TRBJ1-1	-	-	TRBV18
CASSQDWGQGAPSSYGYTF	TGCGCCAGCAGCCAAGATTGGGGACAAGGGGCGCCATCTTCTTATGGCTACACCTTC	TRBJ1-2	-	-	TRBV4-1
CATASTGGASYGYTF	TGTGCCACCGCATCAACAGGGGGCGCGAGCTATGGCTACACCTTC	TRBJ1-2	TRBD1	-	TRBV10-3
CASSRGYGYTF	TGCGCCAGCAGCCGCGGTTATGGCTACACCTTC	TRBJ1-2	-	-	TRBV5-1
CASSQGGSMDRTYQPQHF	TGCGCCAGCAGCCAAGGGGGGTCAATGGACAGGACTTATCAGCCCCAGCATTTT	TRBJ1-5	TRBD1	once	TRBV4-3
CASTTPGLAGHNEQFF	TGTGCCAGCACCACCCCGGGACTAGCGGGCCACAATGAGCAGTTCTTC	TRBJ2-1	TRBD2	-	TRBV7-9
CASSLGPGGDSPLHF	TGCGCCAGCAGCTTGGGGCCCGGCGGAGATTCACCCCTCCACTTT	TRBJ1-6	-	-	TRBV5-1
CASNPSGQGAVGYTF	TGTGCCAGCAACCCATCCGGACAGGGGGCAGTTGGCTACACCTTC	TRBJ1-2	TRBD1	-	TRBV2
CASTERLAILETQYF	TGTGCCAGCACCGAGAGACTAGCGATTCTAGAGACCCAGTACTTC	TRBJ2-5	TRBD2	-	TRBV13
CASSPTGTGLDTQYF	TGTGCCAGCAGCCCGACCGGGACAGGGTTAGATACGCAGTATTTT	TRBJ2-3	TRBD1	medium-sized	TRBV6-4
CASSPGTNTEAFF	TGTGCCAGCTCCCCCGGGACTAACACTGAAGCTTTCTTT	TRBJ1-1	-	-	TRBV18
CASSLATAAGYNEQFF	TGTGCCAGCAGCTTAGCGACTGCCGCGGGGTACAATGAGCAGTTCTTC	TRBJ2-1	-	-	TRBV13
CASARGVYNEQFF	TGTGCCTCGGCGCGGGGGGTCTACAATGAGCAGTTCTTC	TRBJ2-1	TRBD2	-	TRBV2
CASSLQGAGNSPLHF	TGTGCCAGCAGCCTACAGGGGGCCGGGAATTCACCCCTCCACTTT	TRBJ1-6	TRBD1	-	TRBV11-2
CASSSTGENYEQYF	TGCGCCAGCAGCTCGACAGGGGAGAACTACGAGCAGTACTTC	TRBJ2-7	TRBD1	-	TRBV5-1
CASSPYRVSNQPQHF	TGTGCCAGCAGCCCATACAGGGTCAGCAATCAGCCCCAGCATTTT	TRBJ1-5	-	-	TRBV7-8
CATSRATGGGFGYGYTF	TGTGCCACCAGCAGAGCGACAGGGGGCGGGTTTGGGTATGGCTACACCTTC	TRBJ1-2	TRBD1	-	TRBV15
CASRVAREIGTDTQYF	TGTGCCAGCAGAGTCGCGCGGGAGATCGGGACAGATACGCAGTATTTT	TRBJ2-3	TRBD2	-	TRBV19
CASSAGRFGYTF	TGCGCCAGCTCCGCGGGGAGGTTTGGCTACACCTTC	TRBJ1-2	-	once	TRBV10-2
CAARQVVTGELFF	TGTGCCGCCCGACAGGTTGTCACCGGGGAGCTGTTTTTT	TRBJ2-2	-	few	TRBV6-6
CAWAGTADEKLFF	TGTGCCTGGGCCGGGACAGCGGATGAAAAACTGTTTTTT	TRBJ1-4	TRBD1	-	TRBV30
CASSLGTGYLELFF	TGCGCCAGCAGCTTAGGGACAGGGTATTTGGAACTGTTTTTT	TRBJ1-4	TRBD1	-	TRBV5-1
CASSLEGLATNEKLFF	TGCGCCAGCAGCTTGGAGGGGCTAGCAACTAATGAAAAACTGTTTTTT	TRBJ1-4	-	-	TRBV5-1
CASSQDTFYGYTF	TGTGCCAGTAGCCAGGACACGTTCTATGGCTACACCTTC	TRBJ1-2	-	-	TRBV19
CASSYLDYDNEQFF	TGCGCCAGCAGCTACCTAGATTATGACAATGAGCAGTTCTTC	TRBJ2-1	-	-	TRBV5-1
CSGLAGGPSYNEQFF	TGTTCCGGACTAGCGGGAGGGCCCTCCTACAATGAGCAGTTCTTC	TRBJ2-1	TRBD2	-	TRBV19
CASSLAWAGDNEQFF	TGTGCCAGCAGCTTAGCTTGGGCGGGGGACAATGAGCAGTTCTTC	TRBJ2-1	TRBD2	-	TRBV7-2
CAIRTGGLGYEQYF	TGTGCCATCAGAACAGGGGGATTGGGCTACGAGCAGTACTTC	TRBJ2-7	TRBD1	-	TRBV10-3
CASSVAGTANTEAFF	TGTGCCAGCAGCGTAGCAGGCACTGCGAACACTGAAGCTTTCTTT	TRBJ1-1	-	-	TRBV9
CASSWTRAKNIQYF	TGTGCCAGCAGCTGGACAAGAGCCAAAAACATTCAGTACTTC	TRBJ2-4	-	-	TRBV11-2
CASGDIDEQFF	TGTGCCAGTGGGGACATCGATGAGCAGTTCTTC	TRBJ2-1	-	-	TRBV6-1
CASSLGGLGAYGYTF	TGTGCCAGCAGCTTAGGAGGCCTAGGGGCCTATGGCTACACCTTC	TRBJ1-2	-	-	TRBV7-2
CASSPQDSNQPQHF	TGTGCCAGCTCCCCTCAGGATAGCAATCAGCCCCAGCATTTT	TRBJ1-5	-	-	TRBV18
CASSSRTGPGNTIYF	TGTGCCAGCAGCTCTAGGACAGGCCCTGGAAACACCATATATTTT	TRBJ1-3	TRBD1	once	TRBV11-3
CASSQDRPGYGYTF	TGTGCCAGCAGCCAAGATCGCCCGGGCTATGGCTACACCTTC	TRBJ1-2	-	-	TRBV14
CASRSPGLAVNEQFF	TGTGCCAGCAGATCACCGGGACTAGCGGTGAATGAGCAGTTCTTC	TRBJ2-1	TRBD2	-	TRBV7-3